Each of the 30 T cell receptor beta chains below was sequenced from the same sample in a study of blood T cell repertoires in COVID-19. The assay was immunoSEQ multiplex PCR, and TCRdb's table has in-frame clones only and misses some. The sample includes 250,000 to 300,000 clones, 90% seen only once; the top ten take more than 0.95%. The material sequenced was PBMCs or T cells enriched from blood (not recorded which). The receptors derive from a woman in her thirties who had recovered from COVID-19.

Note on this clone: One end of the junction fails to match germline, which may point to a read error. The chain has TRBV6-6 and TRBJ2-7, with D tentatively TRBD1 (6 bases). CDR3 size: 13 residues. Per the germline V gene, CDR1 is MNHNY and CDR2 is SVGAGI (reference sequence). CDR3 sequence: CASSYDSGHGEDF. The CDR3 nucleotides read TGTGCCAGCAGTTACGATTCGGGACATGGGGAAGACTTC.

This clone was seen once. The chain is built from TRBV29-1 and TRBJ2-7; 7 bases map to TRBD1. Trimming at V came to 1 base and at J to 2 bases, leaving 5 bases not matched to a gene. Germline CDR1 and CDR2: SQVTM and ANQGSEA. This CDR3 region has 14 residues. This chain's CDR3 is CSVEAPGQAYEQYF. Written as DNA, the CDR3 is TGCAGCGTTGAAGCCCCCGGACAGGCCTACGAGCAGTACTTC.

The chain combines TRBV5-6 with TRBJ1-4; TRBD1 might be the D (5 bases). The V end was cut by 3 bases, the J end by 4 bases, with 13 bases between. Germline V gene sequence: CDR1 SGHDT, CDR2 YYEEEE. The CDR3 runs 15 residues. CDR3 sequence: CASSSQGLFNEKLFF. The CDR3 DNA reads as TGTGCCAGCAGCTCCCAGGGCCTCTTTAATGAAAAACTGTTTTTT.

The genes are TRBV11-2 and TRBJ2-7, with 13 bases matching TRBD2. V gave up 5 bases and J gave up 3 bases; unmatched junction bases: 10. The germline V gene has CDR1 SGHAT and CDR2 FQNNGV. The CDR3 covers 17 residues. The CDR3 nucleotides are TGTGCCAGCAGCAACCGACTAGCGGGGGGATTAAACTACGAGCAGTACTTC. This codes for CASSNRLAGGLNYEQYF.

This sequence joins TRBV5-4 and TRBJ2-3; 7 nucleotides align to TRBD1. The V gene's germline CDR1 is SGHNT and CDR2 YYREEE (reference sequence). The CDR3 consists of 16 residues. After removal of 4 bases from V and 1 base from J, the junction contained 9 bases not matched to a gene. The CDR3 coding sequence is TGTGCCAGCAGCCCAAACAGGGGAGTTGGCACAGATACGCAGTATTTT. Amino acids: CASSPNRGVGTDTQYF.

The CDR3 sequence: CASSSYSGNTIYF. In nucleotides, the CDR3 is TGTGCCAGCAGCTCCTACTCTGGAAACACCATATATTTT. This chain links TRBV5-4 with TRBJ1-3; no clear D gene. Trimming took 3 bases from V and 0 from J, leaving 4 bases between them. The CDR3 spans 13 residues. Germline CDR1 and CDR2: SGHNT and YYREEE (reference sequence).

The rearrangement uses TRBV19 and TRBJ1-2; TRBD1 matches at 8 bases. The CDR3 consists of 12 residues. Per the germline V gene, CDR1 is LNHDA and CDR2 is SQIVND (reference sequence). V shed 6 bases and J 12 bases; nucleotides not matched to a gene: 9. The CDR3 region is CASSQTGVIDTF. CDR3 nucleotides: TGTGCCAGTAGCCAGACAGGGGTAATTGACACCTTC.

The V call is TRBV15, the J call TRBJ2-2, with D possibly being TRBD2 (5 bases). Trimming removed 0 bases from V and 7 bases from J, with 15 bases in between. CDR3 length: 16 amino acids. From germline, CDR1 is LNHNV and CDR2 YYDKDF (reference sequence). In DNA form, the CDR3 reads TGTGCCACCAGCAGAGATCCTGGCCCAGGAGGCGGGGAGCTGTTTTTT. Amino acid sequence: CATSRDPGPGGGELFF.

V is TRBV6-4 and J is TRBJ1-1; 7 nucleotides line up with TRBD1. This CDR3 is 14 amino acids long. Trimming cost V 5 bases and J 4 bases; bases outside gene matches: 7. The germline V gene has CDR1 MRHNA and CDR2 SNTAGT. CDR3 bases: TGTGCCAGCAGTAGGGTAGGGGGCGGCACTGAAGCTTTCTTT. It yields the protein CASSRVGGGTEAFF.

The DNA for the CDR3 is TGTGCCAGCAGTTTGGGGGGCCCGGGACTAGATACCCAGTACTTC. This encodes CASSLGGPGLDTQYF. The chain combines TRBV28 with TRBJ2-5; 8 positions match TRBD2. The CDR3 is 15 amino acids. In germline, CDR1 is MDHEN, CDR2 SYDVKM. Trimming took 3 bases from V and 8 from J; bases not matched to a gene: 11.

This clone was seen more than once but under ten times. This sequence joins TRBV6-2 or TRBV6-3 and TRBJ2-1; 9 positions agree with TRBD2. Germline CDR1 MNHEY, CDR2 SVGEGT. The CDR3 is 17 amino acids. The junction had 16 bases not matched to a gene; V was cut back by 6 bases and J by 7 bases. The CDR3 sequence is CASSRIPLAGEVNEQFF. CDR3 bases: TGTGCCAGCAGCCGGATACCCTTAGCGGGAGAGGTGAATGAGCAGTTCTTC.

This chain links TRBV2 with TRBJ2-7, with TRBD2 identical over 12 bases. Trimming removed 10 bases from V and 5 bases from J; junction bases left unmatched: 6. The germline V gene has CDR1 SNHLY and CDR2 FYNNEI. The CDR3 is 13 residues long. CDR3 sequence (DNA): TGTGCCATGAGGACTAGCGGGATCCACGAGCAGTACTTC. Translation gives CAMRTSGIHEQYF.

The table lists this clone with a count of one. The V and J genes are TRBV6-2 or TRBV6-3 and TRBJ1-2, with 7 bases lining up with TRBD1. There are 14 residues in the CDR3. Germline V gene data show CDR1 as MNHEY and CDR2 as SVGEGT. J lost 0 bases, V lost 6 bases, and 4 bases had no gene match. The CDR3 coding sequence is TGTGCCAGCAGCCGGGACAGCACTAACTATGGCTACACCTTC. Protein product: CASSRDSTNYGYTF.

The V call is TRBV19, the J call TRBJ1-1, with a possible D match to TRBD1 (5 bases). Per the germline V gene, CDR1 is LNHDA and CDR2 is SQIVND (reference sequence). The CDR3 spans 16 residues. Between the trimmed V and J ends, which lost 6 bases and 11 bases, there was a span of 28 bases. The CDR3 bases are TGTGCCAGTAGAACTCAGGGCTACGACGACCCGGCCCGGGCTTTCTTT. It is translated as CASRTQGYDDPARAFF.

This chain uses TRBV6-5 with TRBJ1-4; D is uncertain. Trimming removed 6 bases from V and 5 bases from J, with 13 bases in between. Germline V lookup: CDR1 MNHEY, CDR2 SVGAGI. This CDR3 comprises 14 residues. Here the CDR3 reads CASSAWERNEKLFF. Here the CDR3 DNA reads TGTGCCAGCAGCGCCTGGGAGAGGAATGAAAAACTGTTTTTT.

The chain is built from TRBV28 and TRBJ1-4; D remains ambiguous. V was clipped by 6 bases and J by 7 bases, with 15 bases between them. Germline V lookup: CDR1 MDHEN, CDR2 SYDVKM. This CDR3 has 14 residues. Here the CDR3 reads CASRPGIPVEKLFF. CDR3 sequence (DNA): TGTGCCAGCAGGCCAGGAATACCCGTTGAAAAACTGTTTTTT.

The DNA of the CDR3 is TGTGCCAGCAGTGACCTAGCGGCTAGCTCCTACGAGCAGTACTTC. The encoded protein is CASSDLAASSYEQYF. The V call is TRBV2, the J call TRBJ2-7, with TRBD2 matching over 7 bases. V lost 3 bases to trimming and J lost 0 bases; unmatched junction nucleotides: 5. Germline lookup yields CDR1 SNHLY and CDR2 FYNNEI. CDR3 length: 15 amino acids.

This clone was recorded a few times. The chain recombines TRBV30 with TRBJ2-1; TRBD2 might be the D (6 bases). Germline CDR1 reads GTSNPN; CDR2 reads SVGIG (reference sequence). Trimming cost V 1 base and J 0 bases, with 10 bases left between them. The CDR3 sequence is 15 residues long. The CDR3 loop reads CAWSGMRDSYNEQFF. The CDR3 region has the DNA TGTGCCTGGAGTGGGATGCGGGACTCCTACAATGAGCAGTTCTTC. Full variable domain (missing parts from reference TRBV30 and TRBJ2-1): SQTIHQWPATLVQPVGSPLSLECTVEGTSNPNLYWYRQAAGRGLQLLFYSVGIGQISSEVPQNLSASRPQDRQFILSSKKLLLSDSGFYLCAWSGMRDSYNEQFFGPGTRLTVL.

The chain couples TRBV5-1 to TRBJ1-1; maybe TRBD1 (6 bases). V was pared by 5 bases and J by 8 bases, with 10 bases between. The CDR3 contains 11 residues. Germline-derived CDR1 and CDR2 are SGHRS and YFSETQ. The CDR3 nucleotides are TGCGCCAGCAGATACAGGGAAGAAGCTTTCTTT. Translated: CASRYREEAFF.

The chain is built from TRBV3-1 (or the pseudogene TRBV3-2) and TRBJ1-5, with TRBD1 matching 7 bases. The ends lost 0 bases at V and 1 base at J; junction bases unmatched: 3. This CDR3 has 16 residues. Germline V gives CDR1 LGHDT, CDR2 YNNKEL (reference sequence). The CDR3 protein is CASSQDNRGSNQPQHF. DNA of the CDR3: TGTGCCAGCAGCCAAGACAACAGGGGAAGCAATCAGCCCCAGCATTTT.

This clone has just one count. The rearrangement links TRBV11-2 to TRBJ2-7; D gene uncertain. Looked up from germline, CDR1 is SGHAT and CDR2 is FQNNGV. The V end lost 1 base, the J end lost 7 bases, and 14 bases lay between the germline ends. CDR3 length equals 14 residues. CDR3 residues: CASSLGTSLVEQYF. CDR3 nucleotide sequence: TGTGCCAGCAGCTTAGGTACTTCCTTGGTGGAGCAGTACTTC.

The rearrangement links TRBV30 to TRBJ1-1; D possibly corresponds to TRBD1 (6 bases). CDR3 length: 11 amino acids. Germline V gives CDR1 GTSNPN, CDR2 SVGIG (reference sequence). Trimming left V 0 bases short and J 7 bases short, with 6 bases between. CDR3 sequence reads: CAWSVGGEAFF. In DNA, the CDR3 is TGTGCCTGGAGTGTAGGGGGTGAAGCTTTCTTT.

This chain links TRBV28 with TRBJ1-5; tentatively, D is TRBD1 (6 bases). Between the trimmed V and J ends, which lost 5 bases and 3 bases, there was a span of 17 bases. The CDR3 has 16 amino acids. Germline CDR1 MDHEN, CDR2 SYDVKM. The CDR3: CASSHVRGMNNQPQHF. For the CDR3, the DNA is TGTGCCAGCAGTCACGTCAGGGGAATGAACAATCAGCCCCAGCATTTT.

On this clone: At one of its ends the junction is not consistent with the germline gene, which may arise from a read error. The CDR3 nucleotides are TGTGCTAGCAGCCGGGAGGGAGCGGGGGCCAACGTCCTGACTTTC. Translating it yields CASSREGAGANVLTF. This chain uses TRBV7-7 with TRBJ2-6, with 8 bases that match TRBD2. The germline CDR1 and CDR2 sequences are SSHAT and FNYEAQ (reference sequence). This CDR3 is built from 15 residues.

The chain combines TRBV13 with TRBJ2-3; D possibly corresponds to TRBD2 (6 bases). With 5 bases removed from V and 3 bases from J, the gap between germline ends came to 21 bases. The CDR3 length is 17 residues. Germline CDR1 PRHDT, CDR2 FYEKMQ (reference sequence). In DNA, the CDR3 is TGTGCCAGCAGCCACACATTCGGGGGAGTTGCTACAGATACGCAGTATTTT. Encoded protein: CASSHTFGGVATDTQYF.

Only one count was recorded for this clone. The J gene is TRBJ1-3, the V gene TRBV5-1; D remains ambiguous. Trimming stripped 3 bases from V and 0 bases from J, with 13 bases between. The germline CDR1 and CDR2 sequences are SGHRS and YFSETQ. This CDR3 spans 16 amino acids. CDR3 in DNA: TGCGCCAGCAGCTCCAATTTAGGAGCCTCTGGAAACACCATATATTTT. Its translation: CASSSNLGASGNTIYF.

The chain links TRBV29-1 to TRBJ1-1; 8 bases align to TRBD1. V shed 8 bases and J 0 bases; nucleotides not matched to a gene: 14. CDR3 length: 16 amino acids. From germline, CDR1 is SQVTM and CDR2 ANQGSEA. The CDR3 coding sequence is TGCAGCTATACACCCCGGGACAGGAGGATGAACACTGAAGCTTTCTTT. Amino acids: CSYTPRDRRMNTEAFF.

J is TRBJ1-4 and V is TRBV7-9, with D possibly TRBD1 on 5 matching bases. The germline V gene has CDR1 SEHNR and CDR2 FQNEAQ (reference sequence). Deletions cut 5 bases from V and 0 bases from J, with 10 bases between. The CDR3 sequence is 15 residues long. CDR3 nucleotide sequence: TGTGCCAGCAGCGGGTTCAGGGCAACTAATGAAAAACTGTTTTTT. It translates to CASSGFRATNEKLFF.

The chain joins TRBV10-2 to TRBJ1-5; tentatively, D is TRBD1 (6 bases). Trimming took off 2 bases at V and 5 bases at J, with 10 bases between the two ends. The CDR3 totals 14 residues. Germline loops: CDR1 WSHSY, CDR2 SAAADI. CDR3 sequence: CASSENRADQPQHF. In nucleotides, the CDR3 is TGCGCCAGCAGTGAGAACAGGGCCGATCAGCCCCAGCATTTT.

V usage is TRBV28 and J usage is TRBJ1-3; 7 bases align to TRBD1. The V gene's germline CDR1 is MDHEN and CDR2 SYDVKM. Unmatched junction bases numbered 4, after V lost 6 bases and J lost 2 bases. The CDR3 length is 14 residues. CDR3 nucleotides: TGTGCCAGCAGAAACAGGGGCCCTGGAAACACCATATATTTT. The encoded protein is CASRNRGPGNTIYF. The variable domain in full, with the rest retrieved from reference TRBV28 and TRBJ1-3, is DVKVTQSSRYLVKRTGEKVFLECVQDMDHENMFWYRQDPGLGLRLIYFSYDVKMKEKGDIPEGYSVSREKKERFSLILESASTNQTSMYLCASRNRGPGNTIYFGEGSWLTVV.